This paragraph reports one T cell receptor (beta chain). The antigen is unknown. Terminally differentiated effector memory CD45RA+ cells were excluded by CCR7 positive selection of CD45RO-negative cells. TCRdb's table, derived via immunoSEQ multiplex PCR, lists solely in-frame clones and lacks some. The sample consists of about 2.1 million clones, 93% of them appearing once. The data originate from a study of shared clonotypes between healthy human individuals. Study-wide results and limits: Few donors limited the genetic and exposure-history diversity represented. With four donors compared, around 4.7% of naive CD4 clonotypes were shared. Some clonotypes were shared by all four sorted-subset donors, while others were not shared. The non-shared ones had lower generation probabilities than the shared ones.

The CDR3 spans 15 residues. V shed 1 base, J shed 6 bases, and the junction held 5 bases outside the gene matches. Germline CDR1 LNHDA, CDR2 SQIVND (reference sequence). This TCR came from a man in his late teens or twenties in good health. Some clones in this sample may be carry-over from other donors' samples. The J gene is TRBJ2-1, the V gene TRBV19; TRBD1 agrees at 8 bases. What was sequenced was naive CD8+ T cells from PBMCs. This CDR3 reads CASSIGTGLGNEQFF. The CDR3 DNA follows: TGTGCCAGTAGTATAGGGACAGGGCTGGGCAATGAGCAGTTCTTC.